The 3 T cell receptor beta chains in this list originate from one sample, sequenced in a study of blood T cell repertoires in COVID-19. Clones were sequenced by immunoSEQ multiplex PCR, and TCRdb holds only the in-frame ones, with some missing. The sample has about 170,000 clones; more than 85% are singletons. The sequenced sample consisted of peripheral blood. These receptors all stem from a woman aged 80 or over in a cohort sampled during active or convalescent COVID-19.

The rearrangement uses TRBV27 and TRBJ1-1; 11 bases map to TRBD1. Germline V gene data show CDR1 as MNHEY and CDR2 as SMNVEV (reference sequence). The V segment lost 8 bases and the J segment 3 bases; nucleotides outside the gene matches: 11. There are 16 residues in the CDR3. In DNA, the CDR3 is TGTGCCAGCCGGCCTTTGGGACAGGGGGTGGACACTGAAGCTTTCTTT. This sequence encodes CASRPLGQGVDTEAFF.

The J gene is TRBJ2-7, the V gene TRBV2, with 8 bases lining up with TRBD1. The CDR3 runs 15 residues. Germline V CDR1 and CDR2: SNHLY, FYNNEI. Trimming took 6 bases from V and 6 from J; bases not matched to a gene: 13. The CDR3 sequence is CASRDLQGESLEQYF. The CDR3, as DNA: TGTGCCAGCAGGGACCTACAGGGGGAATCTCTCGAGCAGTACTTC.

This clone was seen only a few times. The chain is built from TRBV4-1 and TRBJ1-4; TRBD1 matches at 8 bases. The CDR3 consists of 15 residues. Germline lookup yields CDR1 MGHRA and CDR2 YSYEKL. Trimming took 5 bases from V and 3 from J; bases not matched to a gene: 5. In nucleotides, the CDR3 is TGCGCCAGCAGCTCTCCGGGACAGGCTAATGAAAAACTGTTTTTT. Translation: CASSSPGQANEKLFF.